Detailed here is one T cell receptor beta chain. Antigen: not known. Trimming at V came to 2 bases and at J to 6 bases, leaving 5 bases not matched to a gene. Germline CDR1 and CDR2: SGHDT and YYEEEE. The CDR3 sequence is 13 residues long. Using its own MiXCR run on the RT-PCR reads, TCRdb lists one record per CDR3 protein. The data show 610,000 or so distinct CDR3 sequences, around 15% seen once. This specimen comes from a study of response to subunit inactivated influenza vaccine. General study findings and limits: Only a handful of new T cells, the authors suggested, are recruited with each seasonal influenza vaccination.

The J gene is TRBJ2-7, the V gene TRBV5-6, with TRBD2 matching over 7 bases. Sequenced here: PBMCs from blood, sampled approximately 12 days after vaccination. The receptor's source is a man in his fifties who received an inactivated influenza vaccine. CDR3 coding DNA: TGTGCCAGCAGCTTCCGCGGGGGTGGCGAGCAGTACTTC. This sequence encodes CASSFRGGGEQYF.